Each of the 18 T cell receptor beta chains below was sequenced from the same sample in a study of T cell repertoires in cytomegalovirus infection. TCRdb independently ran MiXCR on the reads; one entry per CDR3 protein. The data hold approximately 550,000 distinct CDR3 sequences, with 16% observed a single time. Sample: CD8+ T cells from PBMCs. These receptors came from a human donor in good health (CMV status not recorded). Some clones in this sample may be carry-over from other donors' samples.

This clonotype was observed at least ten times. J is TRBJ2-6 and V is TRBV12-3 or TRBV12-4; TRBD2 agrees at 9 bases. V gave up 6 bases and J gave up 0 bases; unmatched junction bases: 9. The CDR3 runs 18 residues. CDR3 region: CASRREGLARSGANVLTF. Here the CDR3 DNA reads TGTGCCAGCAGACGCGAGGGACTAGCCCGCTCTGGGGCCAACGTCCTGACTTTC.

This clonotype was recorded many times. This chain links TRBV11-2 with TRBJ1-4; 8 nucleotides agree with TRBD1. The germline gives CDR1 SGHAT, CDR2 FQNNGV. This CDR3 region has 15 residues. Trimming took 5 bases from V and 8 from J; bases not matched to a gene: 10. CDR3 sequence (DNA): TGTGCCAGCAGCCAAAAGACAGGGGAGAGGGAAAAACTGTTTTTT. It translates to CASSQKTGEREKLFF.

The sample holds many counts of this clonotype. The rearrangement uses TRBV11-2 and TRBJ2-2; 7 bases map to TRBD1. CDR3 length equals 16 residues. Germline CDR1 reads SGHAT; CDR2 reads FQNNGV. The junction had 10 bases not matched to a gene; V was cut back by 5 bases and J by 4 bases. The CDR3 reads CASSQPGQIVTGELFF. For the CDR3, the DNA is TGTGCCAGCAGCCAACCGGGACAGATTGTCACCGGGGAGCTGTTTTTT.

A few counts support this clonotype. The chain employs TRBV27 and TRBJ2-3; possibly TRBD1 for D (5 bases). This CDR3 comprises 16 residues. In germline, CDR1 is MNHEY, CDR2 SMNVEV (reference sequence). V gave up 4 bases and J gave up 1 base, with 15 bases separating them. The chain's CDR3 is CASSSPMQGGTDTQYF. The CDR3 DNA sequence: TGTGCCAGCAGTTCTCCTATGCAGGGCGGCACAGATACGCAGTATTTT.

The rearrangement uses TRBV9 and TRBJ2-7; TRBD2 matches at 12 bases. With V trimmed by 0 bases and J by 4 bases, 8 bases remained unmatched. The CDR3 length is 17 residues. Per germline, CDR1 SGDLS and CDR2 YYNGEE. This chain's CDR3 is CASSVDPSGRAGYEQYF. In DNA form, the CDR3 reads TGTGCCAGCAGCGTAGATCCTAGCGGGAGGGCCGGGTACGAGCAGTACTTC. Full variable domain (remainder filled in from reference TRBV9 and TRBJ2-7): DSGVTQTPKHLITATGQRVTLRCSPRSGDLSVYWYQQSLDQGLQFLIQYYNGEERAKGNILERFSAQQFPDLHSELNLSSLELGDSALYFCASSVDPSGRAGYEQYFGPGTRLTVT.

This clonotype has only a few counts. This chain connects TRBV4-1 to TRBJ2-5; weak D call: TRBD2 (7 bases). Germline assignment: CDR1 MGHRA and CDR2 YSYEKL. CDR3 size: 16 residues. V lost 1 base, J lost 0 bases, and 12 bases lay in between. The CDR3 here is CASSQGGGLYQETQYF. In DNA form, the CDR3 reads TGCGCCAGCAGCCAAGGGGGGGGGCTGTACCAAGAGACCCAGTACTTC.

In this sample, this clonotype turned up many times. This sequence joins TRBV29-1 and TRBJ2-2, with D hard to call. Per the germline V gene, CDR1 is SQVTM and CDR2 is ANQGSEA. V dropped 4 bases and J dropped 6 bases, with 12 bases sitting between them. This CDR3 has 13 residues. In DNA, the CDR3 is TGCAGCGTTGTTAACTCAGGCGCCGGGGAGCTGTTTTTT. Translated: CSVVNSGAGELFF.

This clonotype was detected many times. The V call is TRBV28, the J call TRBJ2-7; TRBD2 is a possible D gene (6 bases). The CDR3 consists of 16 residues. The V end lost 6 bases, the J end lost 0 bases, and 18 bases lay between the germline ends. The germline V gene has CDR1 MDHEN and CDR2 SYDVKM. The CDR3 DNA follows: TGTGCCAGCAGCCAGCGGAGCGGACTAAGCTCCTACGAGCAGTACTTC. Protein product: CASSQRSGLSSYEQYF.

Many counts were recorded for this clonotype. The chain carries TRBV7-2 and TRBJ2-3, with TRBD2 as a possible D gene (5 bases). The CDR3 is 13 residues long. V lost 5 bases to trimming and J lost 10 bases, with 16 bases between them. Looked up from germline, CDR1 is SGHTA and CDR2 is FQGNSA. CDR3: CASSPGGWSAQYF. Written as DNA, the CDR3 is TGTGCCAGCAGCCCCGGCGGGTGGAGCGCGCAGTATTTT.

In this sample, this clonotype turned up many times. The chain combines TRBV4-1 with TRBJ1-1, with no clear D. With 1 base removed from V and 4 bases from J, the gap between germline ends came to 10 bases. Germline-derived CDR1 and CDR2 are MGHRA and YSYEKL. The CDR3 extends over 14 amino acids. CDR3 protein: CASSQGAWGTEAFF. In nucleotides, the CDR3 is TGCGCCAGCAGCCAAGGTGCTTGGGGCACTGAAGCTTTCTTT.

About this clonotype: A much larger clone sits a single nucleotide away, making a read error possible. This chain links TRBV7-2 with TRBJ1-2; D is possibly TRBD1 (6 bases). Germline V gene lookup returns CDR1 SGHTA and CDR2 FQGNSA. The CDR3 spans 14 residues. In DNA, the CDR3 is TGTGCCAGCAGCTTATATCCAGGGGACTATTGCTACACCTTC. Translation gives CASSLYPGDYCYTF.

A word on this clonotype: Given a much more abundant clone one base away, this may be a read error. The DNA for the CDR3 is TGCAGTACTAGAGGGTCAGGGGTGGCTGGCTACACCTTC. It is translated as CSTRGSGVAGYTF. This chain links TRBV20-1 with TRBJ1-2; D possibly corresponds to TRBD1 (6 bases). Germline assignment: CDR1 DFQATT and CDR2 SNEGSKA (reference sequence). The CDR3 is made up of 13 amino acids.

This chain connects TRBV4-1 to TRBJ2-1, with a possible D match to TRBD2 (5 bases). Germline loops: CDR1 MGHRA, CDR2 YSYEKL. V lost 6 bases and J 4 bases, leaving 16 bases between the germline ends. CDR3 length: 15 amino acids. Here the CDR3 reads CASSEGRVTYNEQFF. CDR3 nucleotide sequence: TGCGCCAGCAGTGAGGGAAGGGTAACTTACAATGAGCAGTTCTTC.

This clonotype was recorded many times. V usage is TRBV6-1 and J usage is TRBJ1-1, with 12 bases fitting TRBD1. Germline V CDR1 and CDR2: MNHNS, SASEGT. The CDR3 runs to 15 residues. The trim removed 7 bases at V and 2 bases at J, leaving 5 bases unmatched. CDR3 protein: CASTRDRGQNTEAFF. The CDR3 DNA sequence: TGTGCCAGCACCCGGGACAGGGGGCAAAACACTGAAGCTTTCTTT.

This clonotype was seen at least ten times. The rearrangement uses TRBV11-2 and TRBJ2-1; 10 bases match TRBD1. The CDR3 extends over 18 amino acids. J was trimmed by 0 bases and V by 4 bases; bases with no gene match: 9. Germline CDR1 SGHAT, CDR2 FQNNGV. The chain's CDR3 is CASSSFRDRGNSYNEQFF. CDR3 in DNA: TGTGCCAGCAGCTCATTTCGGGACAGGGGAAACTCCTACAATGAGCAGTTCTTC.

This clonotype showed up just a few times. This chain links TRBV9 with TRBJ2-7; D is ambiguous. V lost 7 bases to trimming and J lost 3 bases, with 20 bases between them. Germline V gene data show CDR1 as SGDLS and CDR2 as YYNGEE. The CDR3 extends over 15 amino acids. CDR3 DNA: TGTGCCAGCGGACCCGGAAGCACTTTGGGCTACGAGCAGTACTTC. It yields the protein CASGPGSTLGYEQYF.

This clonotype was picked up many times. V usage is TRBV4-2 and J usage is TRBJ2-1; no firm D call. Germline assignment: CDR1 LGHNA and CDR2 YNFKEQ. The CDR3 contains 13 residues. The V gene lost 0 bases and the J gene lost 9 bases, with 9 bases spanning the gap. The CDR3 sequence: CASSQERRFEQFF. CDR3 nucleotide sequence: TGTGCCAGCAGCCAAGAACGGAGATTTGAGCAGTTCTTC.

This clonotype was seen a handful of times. The chain links TRBV27 to TRBJ2-1; D perhaps matches TRBD2 (6 bases). CDR1 and CDR2 from the germline V gene are MNHEY and SMNVEV (reference sequence). CDR3 size: 15 residues. The V end lost 3 bases, the J end lost 8 bases, and 17 bases lay between the germline ends. DNA for the CDR3: TGTGCCAGCAGTTTTTACGGGCGGGACGGCGATGAGCAGTTCTTC. This sequence encodes CASSFYGRDGDEQFF.